These T cell receptor beta chains were read from a single sample in a study of shared clonotypes between healthy human individuals. The assay was immunoSEQ multiplex PCR, and TCRdb's table has in-frame clones only and misses some. The sample includes about 470,000 clones, 70% to 80% seen only once; the top ten take 13%. Sequenced material: PBMCs. These receptors were taken from a woman between 40 and 55 years old in good health. Some clones in this sample may be carry-over from other donors' samples. CDR3s include the opening cysteine and the closing phenylalanine or tryptophan. A D gene is named only where the DNA matches it firmly. Rows give clone size only sometimes, using once, few, many, or a class for an expanded clone.

v_gene: TRBV15; j_gene: TRBJ1-5; d_gene: .; abundance: many; CDR3nt: TGTGCCACCAGCAGGAATCTCGATAGCAATCAGCCCCAGCATTTT; CDR3aa: CATSRNLDSNQPQHF
v_gene: TRBV14; j_gene: TRBJ2-5; d_gene: .; abundance: .; CDR3nt: TGTGCCAGCAGCCAACAGCGGGTCGATCAAGAGACCCAGTACTTC; CDR3aa: CASSQQRVDQETQYF
v_gene: TRBV9; j_gene: TRBJ1-2; d_gene: .; abundance: few; CDR3nt: TGTGCCAGCAGCGTACAGGCCTTCGGCTATGGCTACACCTTC; CDR3aa: CASSVQAFGYGYTF
v_gene: TRBV19; j_gene: TRBJ1-1; d_gene: .; abundance: few; CDR3nt: TGTGCCAGTAGTAATTGGGACCGCCCCACTGAAGCTTTCTTT; CDR3aa: CASSNWDRPTEAFF
v_gene: TRBV29-1; j_gene: TRBJ2-7; d_gene: .; abundance: once; CDR3nt: TGCAGCGTTGCGCCCACCACGACCTACGAGCAGTACTTC; CDR3aa: CSVAPTTTYEQYF
v_gene: TRBV9; j_gene: TRBJ2-3; d_gene: TRBD2; abundance: once; CDR3nt: TGTGCCAGCAGCCCGAGGGCGGGACTAGCGGGCACAGATACGCAGTATTTT; CDR3aa: CASSPRAGLAGTDTQYF
v_gene: TRBV28; j_gene: TRBJ2-1; d_gene: TRBD2; abundance: .; CDR3nt: TGTGCCAGCAGATCCACTAGCGGGAGGTTCAATGAGCAGTTCTTC; CDR3aa: CASRSTSGRFNEQFF
v_gene: TRBV10-3; j_gene: TRBJ1-3; d_gene: .; abundance: .; CDR3nt: TGTGCCAACCGTGGGACTGGAAACACCATATATTTT; CDR3aa: CANRGTGNTIYF
v_gene: TRBV9; j_gene: TRBJ2-2; d_gene: TRBD1; abundance: .; CDR3nt: TGTGCCAGCAGCGCAGCAGGGGCAGGGGGCATGAGAGTCGGGGAGCTGTTTTTT; CDR3aa: CASSAAGAGGMRVGELFF
v_gene: TRBV28; j_gene: TRBJ2-3; d_gene: TRBD2; abundance: .; CDR3nt: TGTGCCAGCAGTTCTCCCGGGACTAGCGGGCGCACAGATACGCAGTATTTT; CDR3aa: CASSSPGTSGRTDTQYF
v_gene: TRBV19; j_gene: TRBJ1-5; d_gene: .; abundance: .; CDR3nt: TGTGCCAGTGCCAAAGAGACAGCTCTGGATCAGCCCCAGCATTTT; CDR3aa: CASAKETALDQPQHF
v_gene: TRBV27; j_gene: TRBJ1-6; d_gene: TRBD1; abundance: .; CDR3nt: TGTGCCAGCAGTTTGGGACAGCCATATAATTCACCCCTCCACTTT; CDR3aa: CASSLGQPYNSPLHF
v_gene: TRBV25-1; j_gene: TRBJ2-2; d_gene: .; abundance: .; CDR3nt: TGTGCCAGCAGTGCCGGGGGAGGGAACACCGGGGAGCTGTTTTTT; CDR3aa: CASSAGGGNTGELFF
v_gene: TRBV7-3; j_gene: TRBJ1-1; d_gene: .; abundance: .; CDR3nt: TGCGCCAGCAGCCAAACAGGTAGAGCTTTCTTT; CDR3aa: CASSQTGRAFF
v_gene: TRBV6-1; j_gene: TRBJ2-1; d_gene: TRBD2; abundance: few; CDR3nt: TGTGCCAGCAGTGAAGAAGGACGGGGAGGGAATGAGCAGTTCTTC; CDR3aa: CASSEEGRGGNEQFF
v_gene: TRBV4-2; j_gene: TRBJ2-1; d_gene: TRBD2; abundance: .; CDR3nt: TGTGCCAGCAGCCAGGAAACTACTAGCGGGAGTCCCGATGAGCAGTTCTTC; CDR3aa: CASSQETTSGSPDEQFF
v_gene: TRBV18; j_gene: TRBJ1-4; d_gene: TRBD1; abundance: .; CDR3nt: TGTGCCAGCTCACCCGGGACAGCTAATGAAAAACTGTTTTTT; CDR3aa: CASSPGTANEKLFF
v_gene: TRBV2; j_gene: TRBJ2-2; d_gene: TRBD1; abundance: .; CDR3nt: TGTGCCAGTGCCGGGACAGGGGGCCCTAACACCGGGGAGCTGTTTTTT; CDR3aa: CASAGTGGPNTGELFF
v_gene: TRBV7-2; j_gene: TRBJ2-7; d_gene: TRBD1; abundance: .; CDR3nt: TGTGCCAGCAGCTTAGCAGGGACAGGGAGTATCGTCTCCTACGAGCAGTACTTC; CDR3aa: CASSLAGTGSIVSYEQYF
v_gene: TRBV7-2; j_gene: TRBJ2-7; d_gene: TRBD2; abundance: .; CDR3nt: TGTGCCAGCCGTCTCGGGTCGGGCGGGAGCAGGTACGAGCAGTACTTC; CDR3aa: CASRLGSGGSRYEQYF
v_gene: TRBV7-9; j_gene: TRBJ2-2; d_gene: .; abundance: .; CDR3nt: TGTGCCAGCAGCTTAAGTATAGGAACGAACACCGGGGAGCTGTTTTTT; CDR3aa: CASSLSIGTNTGELFF
v_gene: TRBV10-2; j_gene: TRBJ1-2; d_gene: .; abundance: .; CDR3nt: TGCGCCAGCAGTCTCTCTAACTATGGCTGCACCTTC; CDR3aa: CASSLSNYGCTF
v_gene: TRBV10-2; j_gene: TRBJ2-7; d_gene: TRBD2; abundance: .; CDR3nt: TGCGCCACTCATGGGGAGGGATACGAGCAGTACTTC; CDR3aa: CATHGEGYEQYF
v_gene: TRBV5-5; j_gene: TRBJ1-4; d_gene: TRBD1; abundance: many; CDR3nt: TGTGCCAGCAGTCAAGGACAGGGCCGACATCGGGAAAAACTGTTTTTT; CDR3aa: CASSQGQGRHREKLFF
v_gene: TRBV7-9; j_gene: TRBJ2-3; d_gene: .; abundance: .; CDR3nt: TGTGCCAGCAGCTTAGAGGAGGCGGGATGGGGTACGCAGTATTTT; CDR3aa: CASSLEEAGWGTQYF
v_gene: TRBV2; j_gene: TRBJ1-2; d_gene: .; abundance: .; CDR3nt: TGTGCCAGCAGTGAGCCAGGCTATGGCTACACCTTC; CDR3aa: CASSEPGYGYTF
v_gene: TRBV7-2; j_gene: TRBJ2-2; d_gene: .; abundance: .; CDR3nt: TGTGCCAGCAGCTTGGGTGCTCAGACAGCATCTAACACCGGGGAGCTGTTTTTT; CDR3aa: CASSLGAQTASNTGELFF
v_gene: TRBV27; j_gene: TRBJ2-4; d_gene: TRBD1; abundance: many; CDR3nt: TGTGCCAGCAGGAGACAGGGGGCGGAAAACATTCAGTACTTC; CDR3aa: CASRRQGAENIQYF
v_gene: TRBV15; j_gene: TRBJ2-3; d_gene: .; abundance: .; CDR3nt: TGTGCCACCAGCAGAGATCGACATTCAGATACGCAGTATTTT; CDR3aa: CATSRDRHSDTQYF
v_gene: TRBV6-5; j_gene: TRBJ2-7; d_gene: .; abundance: .; CDR3nt: TGTGCCAGCAGTTACGTGGCAGGCTACTACTACGAGCAGTACTTC; CDR3aa: CASSYVAGYYYEQYF
v_gene: TRBV11-2; j_gene: TRBJ1-2; d_gene: TRBD1; abundance: .; CDR3nt: TGTGCCAGCAGCAAGGGACAGGGAGGATATGGCTACACCTTC; CDR3aa: CASSKGQGGYGYTF